This T cell receptor beta chain derives from a study of blood T cell repertoires in COVID-19. Study in general: From the United States, Italy and Spain came samples of acute and convalescent COVID-19. PBMCs, B-cell-depleted T cells, or T cells were the source of the cDNA or gDNA that made up the material.

Seattle patients were enrolled while actively infected and followed longitudinally. Study processing details: Amplification with reference gene primers provided the estimates of nucleated cell counts. Assay used: immunoSEQ multiplex PCR; TCRdb lists only in-frame clones, some missing. That table is the source of V, J and clone size, and D and trimming were worked out from the DNA. The repertoire holds about 68,000 clones, with 87% as singletons. Germline values: CDR1 KGHSH, CDR2 LQKENI. CDR3 length: 14 residues. Trimming cost V 4 bases and J 2 bases; bases outside gene matches: 2. What was sequenced was peripheral blood. The TCR comes from a woman aged 45-60 years with COVID-19, enrolled during active disease. The rearrangement uses TRBV18 and TRBJ1-2, with TRBD1 matching over 9 bases. The CDR3 DNA sequence: TGTGCCAGCTCACGGGGGACAGGGAACTATGGCTACACCTTC. This encodes CASSRGTGNYGYTF.